What follows are 16 T cell receptor beta chains derived from one specimen sequenced in a study of pediatric ulcerative colitis. The rectum was sampled with one to two pinch biopsies at colonoscopy. Produced via immunoSEQ multiplex PCR; TCRdb's table is partial and in-frame only. The table records 20,000 to 30,000 clones, 55% to 75% of them present only once. The sequenced sample consisted of gut tissue. All receptors derive from a boy aged 10-17 years with severe ulcerative colitis.

This rearrangement joins TRBV6-5 to TRBJ1-1, with 9 positions matching TRBD1. Germline V gene sequence: CDR1 MNHEY, CDR2 SVGAGI. CDR3 length: 14 residues. V lost 5 bases, J lost 5 bases, and 6 bases stayed unmatched. For the CDR3, the DNA is TGTGCCAGCAGTCCAGGGACAGGGTGGACTGAAGCTTTCTTT. Encoded protein: CASSPGTGWTEAFF.

This clone came up a few times. V and J are TRBV5-1 and TRBJ1-4; D is possibly TRBD1 (5 bases). The CDR3 contains 16 residues. Germline-derived CDR1 and CDR2 are SGHRS and YFSETQ. V was cut by 0 bases and J by 3 bases, with 12 bases left in between. The CDR3 DNA sequence: TGCGCCAGCAGCTTGGAGGGGATTGTGCCTAATGAAAAACTGTTTTTT. Its translation: CASSLEGIVPNEKLFF.

This clone was recorded only once. The V gene is TRBV7-9, the J gene TRBJ1-1; D is perhaps TRBD1 (5 bases). The CDR3 sequence is 13 residues long. Trimming removed 5 bases at V and 4 bases at J, with 11 bases between. Germline V gene lookup returns CDR1 SEHNR and CDR2 FQNEAQ (reference sequence). As DNA, the CDR3 is TGTGCCAGCAGCCTAGAGGGGACCACTGAAGCTTTCTTT. Protein sequence: CASSLEGTTEAFF.

The V gene is TRBV6-1, the J gene TRBJ1-2, with D possibly matching TRBD1 (5 bases). This CDR3 has 12 amino acids. CDR1 and CDR2 from the germline V gene are MNHNS and SASEGT. With 4 bases removed from V and 6 bases from J, the gap between germline ends came to 9 bases. CDR3 nucleotide sequence: TGTGCCAGCAGTGCTATGGGGGATGGCTACACCTTC. This gives the protein CASSAMGDGYTF.

V is TRBV4-1 and J is TRBJ2-2; no firm D call. CDR3 length equals 14 residues. Trimming took off 4 bases at V and 0 bases at J, with 6 bases between the two ends. Germline V gene data show CDR1 as MGHRA and CDR2 as YSYEKL. The CDR3 protein is CASSPRTNTGELFF. Here the CDR3 DNA reads TGCGCCAGCAGCCCGCGAACGAACACCGGGGAGCTGTTTTTT.

Within the sample, this clone is medium-sized. The rearrangement uses TRBV25-1 and TRBJ2-7, with 10 positions matching TRBD2. Germline V gives CDR1 MGHDK, CDR2 SYGVNS. With 0 bases clipped from V and 9 bases from J, the junction kept 8 bases outside the gene matches. CDR3 length equals 15 residues. CDR3 nucleotides: TGTGCCAGCAGTGAATACTTAGCGGGAGGTCTTGTGCAGTACTTC. Translated, it gives CASSEYLAGGLVQYF.

This clone was observed a handful of times. The chain couples TRBV10-2 to TRBJ2-7; D unresolved. The germline V gene has CDR1 WSHSY and CDR2 SAAADI. The CDR3 sequence is 12 residues long. V dropped 3 bases and J dropped 7 bases, with 10 bases sitting between them. As DNA, the CDR3 is TGCGCCAGCAGTGATCCTCTCCTGGAGCAGTACTTC. It codes for CASSDPLLEQYF.

The chain carries TRBV6-1 and TRBJ2-2; 8 nucleotides align to TRBD2. Looked up from germline, CDR1 is MNHNS and CDR2 is SASEGT. The CDR3 extends over 15 amino acids. V lost 2 bases to trimming and J lost 7 bases; unmatched junction nucleotides: 6. The CDR3 bases are TGTGCCAGCAGTGAACGTAGCGGGACGGTCGGGGAGCTGTTTTTT. It specifies CASSERSGTVGELFF.

This sequence joins TRBV6-4 and TRBJ2-3; D is tentatively TRBD1 or TRBD2 (5 bases each). Deletions cut 5 bases from V and 0 bases from J, with 12 bases between. CDR3 length: 15 residues. Germline V gene data show CDR1 as MRHNA and CDR2 as SNTAGT. The CDR3 region is CASSQGGGSTDTQYF. The CDR3 region has the DNA TGTGCCAGCAGTCAGGGCGGCGGGAGCACAGATACGCAGTATTTT.

This clone has more than one count but fewer than ten. The V and J genes are TRBV19 and TRBJ1-4; D is unclear. V was trimmed by 5 bases and J by 5 bases, leaving 12 bases between them. CDR1 and CDR2 from the germline V gene are LNHDA and SQIVND (reference sequence). The CDR3 loop spans 14 amino acids. The CDR3 loop is CASSRSDRNEKLFF. As DNA, the CDR3 is TGTGCCAGTAGTCGCAGCGACCGAAATGAAAAACTGTTTTTT.

This clone was seen just once. This rearrangement joins TRBV5-4 to TRBJ2-1; 7 positions agree with TRBD2. This CDR3 spans 15 amino acids. Germline V CDR1 and CDR2: SGHNT, YYREEE (reference sequence). The junction had 7 bases not matched to a gene; V was cut back by 0 bases and J by 7 bases. CDR3 nucleotides: TGTGCCAGCAGCTTGGCTGTATCGGGACTAAATGAGCAGTTCTTC. Its protein is CASSLAVSGLNEQFF.

For this clone: Other DNA sequences in the same sample also yield this CDR3. The gene calls are TRBV5-1 and TRBJ2-3; 12 positions match TRBD2. J gave up 4 bases and V 4 bases, and 4 bases lay outside the gene matches. Germline CDR1 is SGHRS and CDR2 is YFSETQ. The CDR3 runs to 15 residues. CDR3 residues: CASSRLAGASDTQYF. CDR3 DNA sequence: TGCGCCAGCAGCCGACTAGCGGGAGCATCAGATACGCAGTATTTT.

The chain joins TRBV30 to TRBJ1-1, with D perhaps matching TRBD1 (5 bases). Germline CDR1 reads GTSNPN; CDR2 reads SVGIG (reference sequence). This CDR3 has 15 amino acids. The V end was cut by 0 bases, the J end by 3 bases, with 14 bases between. The CDR3 reads CAWSVFQRGHTEAFF. The CDR3 nucleotides are TGTGCCTGGAGTGTCTTTCAAAGGGGTCACACTGAAGCTTTCTTT. The full variable domain, its missing parts supplied by reference TRBV30 and TRBJ1-1, is SQTIHQWPATLVQPVGSPLSLECTVEGTSNPNLYWYRQAAGRGLQLLFYSVGIGQISSEVPQNLSASRPQDRQFILSSKKLLLSDSGFYLCAWSVFQRGHTEAFFGQGTRLTVV.

The chain carries TRBV19 and TRBJ2-7, with D perhaps matching TRBD2 (7 bases). This CDR3 spans 14 amino acids. V lost 4 bases, J lost 3 bases, and 13 bases lay in between. From germline, CDR1 is LNHDA and CDR2 SQIVND (reference sequence). The CDR3 DNA is TGTGCCAGTAGTAAGCGGGACACCGGCTACGAGCAGTACTTC. Translation: CASSKRDTGYEQYF.

The chain recombines TRBV7-9 with TRBJ2-7; perhaps TRBD2 as D (6 bases). Between the trimmed V and J ends, which lost 5 bases and 0 bases, there was a span of 17 bases. Germline V gene lookup returns CDR1 SEHNR and CDR2 FQNEAQ (reference sequence). The CDR3 has 16 residues. In DNA form, the CDR3 reads TGTGCCAGCAGCAGCTGGGACTCGAGGAGCTCCTACGAGCAGTACTTC. Its protein is CASSSWDSRSSYEQYF.

The chain recombines TRBV7-2 with TRBJ2-2; perhaps TRBD1 as D (6 bases). V dropped 5 bases and J dropped 8 bases, with 6 bases sitting between them. Per germline, CDR1 SGHTA and CDR2 FQGNSA. The CDR3 extends over 11 amino acids. The CDR3 loop reads CASSQGGELFF. In DNA, the CDR3 is TGTGCCAGCAGCCAGGGGGGGGAGCTGTTTTTT.